The rows below give T cell receptor beta chains drawn from one sample of a study of response to subunit inactivated influenza vaccine. TCRdb analysed the RT-PCR reads with MiXCR anew, one entry per CDR3 protein. Among about 700,000 distinct CDR3 sequences listed, approximately 15% were seen once. The material was PBMCs from blood, obtained 14 to 15 days before vaccination. Source of these receptors: a man aged 45-65 years who received an inactivated influenza vaccine. Each CDR3 is given with its conserved first and last residue. The order of the fields is clone size, V gene, D gene, J gene, CDR3 protein, CDR3 DNA. A D gene is named only where the DNA matches it firmly. Clone size is stated in some rows and not others, as once, few, many or a class when expanded.

clone size: -
V gene: TRBV7-2
D gene: -
J gene: TRBJ2-3
CDR3 protein: CASSLDLGRADTQYF
CDR3 DNA: TGTGCCAGCAGCTTAGACTTAGGGCGCGCAGATACGCAGTATTTT

clone size: -
V gene: TRBV24-1
D gene: TRBD2
J gene: TRBJ2-7
CDR3 protein: CATSVGTSGSYEQYF
CDR3 DNA: TGTGCCACCAGTGTTGGGACTAGCGGGAGCTACGAGCAGTACTTC

clone size: -
V gene: TRBV7-2
D gene: -
J gene: TRBJ2-7
CDR3 protein: CASSSGSGREQYF
CDR3 DNA: TGTGCCAGCAGCTCCGGCTCAGGGCGCGAGCAGTACTTC

clone size: many
V gene: TRBV12-3/TRBV12-4
D gene: -
J gene: TRBJ1-2
CDR3 protein: CASSFLNYGYTF
CDR3 DNA: TGTGCCAGCAGTTTTTTAAACTATGGCTACACCTTC

clone size: few
V gene: TRBV20-1
D gene: -
J gene: TRBJ2-5
CDR3 protein: CSASRSVQETQYF
CDR3 DNA: TGCAGTGCTAGTCGATCGGTTCAAGAGACCCAGTACTTC

clone size: -
V gene: TRBV7-9
D gene: -
J gene: TRBJ2-2
CDR3 protein: CASSLVGQRKTGELFF
CDR3 DNA: TGTGCCAGCAGCTTAGTTGGGCAGCGAAAGACCGGGGAGCTGTTTTTT

clone size: -
V gene: TRBV4-3
D gene: TRBD2
J gene: TRBJ2-1
CDR3 protein: CASSQVRGLAFNEQFF
CDR3 DNA: TGCGCCAGCAGCCAAGTTCGCGGACTAGCGTTCAATGAGCAGTTCTTC

clone size: -
V gene: TRBV12-5
D gene: -
J gene: TRBJ2-3
CDR3 protein: CASGTDYTDTQYF
CDR3 DNA: TGTGCTAGTGGCACCGACTACACAGATACGCAGTATTTT

clone size: few
V gene: TRBV5-1
D gene: TRBD1
J gene: TRBJ2-7
CDR3 protein: CASSLGGTGIEQYF
CDR3 DNA: TGCGCCAGCAGCTTGGGAGGGACAGGGATCGAGCAGTACTTC

clone size: few
V gene: TRBV5-6
D gene: TRBD1
J gene: TRBJ2-3
CDR3 protein: CASILLWTGRTDTQYF
CDR3 DNA: TGTGCCAGCATCCTCCTTTGGACAGGACGCACAGATACGCAGTATTTT

clone size: many
V gene: TRBV15
D gene: -
J gene: TRBJ2-2
CDR3 protein: CATSRYPLGASGELFF
CDR3 DNA: TGTGCCACCAGCAGATATCCCCTGGGGGCGTCCGGGGAGCTGTTTTTT

clone size: -
V gene: TRBV5-1
D gene: -
J gene: TRBJ2-7
CDR3 protein: CASAGAGGSYEQYF
CDR3 DNA: TGCGCCAGCGCCGGCGCAGGAGGATCCTACGAGCAGTACTTC

clone size: few
V gene: TRBV29-1
D gene: TRBD2
J gene: TRBJ2-7
CDR3 protein: CSVGGRAWSEQYF
CDR3 DNA: TGCAGCGTTGGCGGGAGGGCCTGGAGTGAGCAGTACTTC

clone size: -
V gene: TRBV11-2
D gene: -
J gene: TRBJ2-2
CDR3 protein: CASSLAAFGTGELFF
CDR3 DNA: TGTGCCAGCAGCTTAGCCGCGTTCGGGACCGGGGAGCTGTTTTTT

clone size: few
V gene: TRBV4-3
D gene: -
J gene: TRBJ1-1
CDR3 protein: CASSQDAGKVGVLEAFF
CDR3 DNA: TGCGCCAGCAGCCAAGATGCAGGGAAGGTTGGGGTACTGGAAGCTTTCTTT

clone size: few
V gene: TRBV9
D gene: TRBD1
J gene: TRBJ2-1
CDR3 protein: CASSVAGQGAHNEQFF
CDR3 DNA: TGTGCCAGCAGCGTAGCTGGGCAGGGGGCTCACAATGAGCAGTTCTTC

clone size: few
V gene: TRBV20-1
D gene: -
J gene: TRBJ1-6
CDR3 protein: CSARRQDAEPLHF
CDR3 DNA: TGCAGTGCTAGACGACAGGACGCCGAACCCCTCCACTTT

clone size: -
V gene: TRBV29-1
D gene: TRBD2
J gene: TRBJ2-3
CDR3 protein: CSVEIAGGMIDTQYF
CDR3 DNA: TGCAGCGTTGAAATAGCGGGAGGCATGATAGATACGCAGTATTTT

clone size: few
V gene: TRBV12-3/TRBV12-4
D gene: -
J gene: TRBJ2-7
CDR3 protein: CASRDFYEQYF
CDR3 DNA: TGTGCCAGCAGGGATTTTTACGAGCAGTACTTC

clone size: many
V gene: TRBV7-2
D gene: -
J gene: TRBJ1-5
CDR3 protein: CASSFSRNSNQPQHF
CDR3 DNA: TGTGCCAGCAGCTTTAGCAGGAATAGCAATCAGCCCCAGCATTTT

clone size: few
V gene: TRBV5-1
D gene: -
J gene: TRBJ2-3
CDR3 protein: CASSIRPEVADTQYF
CDR3 DNA: TGCGCCAGCAGCATACGCCCCGAGGTCGCAGATACGCAGTATTTT

clone size: -
V gene: TRBV6-2/TRBV6-3
D gene: -
J gene: TRBJ2-5
CDR3 protein: CASSYFETQYF
CDR3 DNA: TGTGCCAGCAGTTATTTTGAGACCCAGTACTTC

clone size: many
V gene: TRBV11-2
D gene: TRBD2
J gene: TRBJ2-1
CDR3 protein: CASSLLAGGYNEQFF
CDR3 DNA: TGTGCCAGCAGCTTACTAGCGGGAGGGTACAATGAGCAGTTCTTC

clone size: few
V gene: TRBV20-1
D gene: TRBD1
J gene: TRBJ2-3
CDR3 protein: CSANPPGQGMGDTQYF
CDR3 DNA: TGCAGTGCTAACCCTCCTGGACAGGGGATGGGAGATACGCAGTATTTT

clone size: few
V gene: TRBV2
D gene: -
J gene: TRBJ1-5
CDR3 protein: CASTGSTNQPQHF
CDR3 DNA: TGTGCCAGCACCGGGTCTACTAATCAGCCCCAGCATTTT

clone size: -
V gene: TRBV20-1
D gene: TRBD2
J gene: TRBJ2-3
CDR3 protein: CSANKREGKDTQYF
CDR3 DNA: TGCAGTGCTAACAAGCGGGAGGGGAAAGATACGCAGTATTTT

clone size: few
V gene: TRBV7-9
D gene: -
J gene: TRBJ2-5
CDR3 protein: CASSPNRGRKETQYF
CDR3 DNA: TGTGCCAGCAGCCCTAACCGTGGACGAAAAGAGACCCAGTACTTC

clone size: -
V gene: TRBV6-5
D gene: TRBD1
J gene: TRBJ1-6
CDR3 protein: CASSYSGTGGNSPLHF
CDR3 DNA: TGTGCCAGCAGTTACTCAGGGACAGGGGGTAATTCACCCCTCCACTTT

clone size: -
V gene: TRBV3-1
D gene: -
J gene: TRBJ2-7
CDR3 protein: CASSGQQSSYEQYF
CDR3 DNA: TGTGCCAGCAGCGGACAGCAGAGCTCCTACGAGCAGTACTTC

clone size: few
V gene: TRBV20-1
D gene: TRBD1
J gene: TRBJ2-3
CDR3 protein: CSADGTADTQYF
CDR3 DNA: TGCAGTGCGGACGGGACAGCAGATACGCAGTATTTT

clone size: many
V gene: TRBV3-1
D gene: TRBD1
J gene: TRBJ2-1
CDR3 protein: CASSQDRGPIGEQFF
CDR3 DNA: TGTGCCAGCAGCCAGGACAGGGGCCCTATCGGTGAGCAGTTCTTC

clone size: -
V gene: TRBV11-1
D gene: -
J gene: TRBJ2-3
CDR3 protein: CASTTTLTLLSFSTDTQYF
CDR3 DNA: TGTGCCAGCACCACCACCCTGACTCTCTTATCCTTTAGCACAGATACGCAGTATTTT

clone size: -
V gene: TRBV12-3/TRBV12-4
D gene: -
J gene: TRBJ1-2
CDR3 protein: CASSSYGESGYTF
CDR3 DNA: TGTGCCAGCAGTTCGTATGGGGAATCTGGCTACACCTTC

clone size: few
V gene: TRBV7-6
D gene: -
J gene: TRBJ2-1
CDR3 protein: CASSLTDRQDEQFF
CDR3 DNA: TGTGCCAGCAGCTTAACCGACAGGCAGGATGAGCAGTTCTTC

clone size: many
V gene: TRBV2
D gene: -
J gene: TRBJ2-3
CDR3 protein: CASSEVGGSTDTQYF
CDR3 DNA: TGTGCCAGCAGTGAAGTTGGGGGTAGCACAGATACGCAGTATTTT

clone size: -
V gene: TRBV29-1
D gene: -
J gene: TRBJ2-1
CDR3 protein: CSVVVANEQFF
CDR3 DNA: TGCAGCGTTGTGGTAGCCAATGAGCAGTTCTTC

clone size: few
V gene: TRBV20-1
D gene: TRBD2
J gene: TRBJ2-5
CDR3 protein: CSANLAAETQYF
CDR3 DNA: TGCAGTGCAAACCTAGCGGCAGAGACCCAGTACTTC

clone size: few
V gene: TRBV5-6
D gene: TRBD2
J gene: TRBJ2-7
CDR3 protein: CASSPRLGTRATYEQYF
CDR3 DNA: TGTGCCAGCAGCCCACGCCTCGGGACTAGGGCAACCTACGAGCAGTACTTC

clone size: -
V gene: TRBV6-2/TRBV6-3
D gene: -
J gene: TRBJ2-4
CDR3 protein: CASGIAKNIQYF
CDR3 DNA: TGTGCCAGCGGGATCGCCAAAAACATTCAGTACTTC

clone size: -
V gene: TRBV7-9
D gene: -
J gene: TRBJ2-7
CDR3 protein: CASSLDVGYEQYF
CDR3 DNA: TGTGCCAGCAGCTTAGATGTGGGGTACGAGCAGTACTTC

clone size: few
V gene: TRBV28
D gene: -
J gene: TRBJ1-5
CDR3 protein: CASIGIDQPQHF
CDR3 DNA: TGTGCCAGCATAGGAATCGATCAGCCCCAGCATTTT

clone size: few
V gene: TRBV30
D gene: TRBD1
J gene: TRBJ2-5
CDR3 protein: CAWSDPGTEETQYF
CDR3 DNA: TGTGCCTGGAGTGACCCCGGGACAGAAGAGACCCAGTACTTC

clone size: few
V gene: TRBV6-5
D gene: -
J gene: TRBJ1-1
CDR3 protein: CASSYYRMGDAEAFF
CDR3 DNA: TGTGCCAGCAGTTACTACAGGATGGGGGATGCTGAAGCTTTCTTT

clone size: -
V gene: TRBV5-5
D gene: -
J gene: TRBJ2-6
CDR3 protein: CARPNRAGANVLTF
CDR3 DNA: TGTGCCAGACCGAACAGGGCTGGGGCCAACGTCCTGACTTTC

clone size: few
V gene: TRBV27
D gene: -
J gene: TRBJ2-7
CDR3 protein: CASGPMGGGEQYF
CDR3 DNA: TGTGCCAGCGGCCCGATGGGTGGGGGAGAGCAGTACTTC

clone size: few
V gene: TRBV30
D gene: TRBD2
J gene: TRBJ2-1
CDR3 protein: CAWSWKTSGNYNEQFF
CDR3 DNA: TGTGCCTGGAGCTGGAAGACTAGCGGAAACTACAATGAGCAGTTCTTC

clone size: -
V gene: TRBV14
D gene: TRBD1
J gene: TRBJ2-7
CDR3 protein: CASSYRGFIEQYF
CDR3 DNA: TGTGCCAGCAGCTACAGGGGATTCATCGAGCAGTACTTC

clone size: many
V gene: TRBV7-8
D gene: -
J gene: TRBJ2-1
CDR3 protein: CASSLRRVSYNEQFF
CDR3 DNA: TGTGCCAGCAGCTTACGGCGAGTATCCTACAATGAGCAGTTCTTC

clone size: -
V gene: TRBV15
D gene: -
J gene: TRBJ2-7
CDR3 protein: CATSRETRGEQYF
CDR3 DNA: TGTGCCACCAGCAGAGAGACTCGTGGCGAGCAGTACTTC

clone size: few
V gene: TRBV7-9
D gene: -
J gene: TRBJ1-2
CDR3 protein: CASSLETGTYGYTF
CDR3 DNA: TGTGCCAGCAGCTTGGAAACAGGAACCTATGGCTACACCTTC

clone size: few
V gene: TRBV4-1
D gene: TRBD1
J gene: TRBJ2-3
CDR3 protein: CASSQEETGRLADTQYF
CDR3 DNA: TGCGCCAGCAGCCAAGAGGAGACAGGGCGTTTGGCAGATACGCAGTATTTT

clone size: -
V gene: TRBV7-2
D gene: TRBD2
J gene: TRBJ2-2
CDR3 protein: CASSLTGTSGTTGELFF
CDR3 DNA: TGTGCCAGCAGCTTAACCGGGACTAGCGGGACGACCGGGGAGCTGTTTTTT

clone size: many
V gene: TRBV2
D gene: -
J gene: TRBJ2-3
CDR3 protein: CASSDYSSTDTQYF
CDR3 DNA: TGTGCCAGCAGTGATTACTCTAGCACAGATACGCAGTATTTT

clone size: few
V gene: TRBV20-1
D gene: TRBD2
J gene: TRBJ2-7
CDR3 protein: CSARVAGRTYEQYF
CDR3 DNA: TGCAGTGCTAGAGTAGCGGGGCGCACCTACGAGCAGTACTTC